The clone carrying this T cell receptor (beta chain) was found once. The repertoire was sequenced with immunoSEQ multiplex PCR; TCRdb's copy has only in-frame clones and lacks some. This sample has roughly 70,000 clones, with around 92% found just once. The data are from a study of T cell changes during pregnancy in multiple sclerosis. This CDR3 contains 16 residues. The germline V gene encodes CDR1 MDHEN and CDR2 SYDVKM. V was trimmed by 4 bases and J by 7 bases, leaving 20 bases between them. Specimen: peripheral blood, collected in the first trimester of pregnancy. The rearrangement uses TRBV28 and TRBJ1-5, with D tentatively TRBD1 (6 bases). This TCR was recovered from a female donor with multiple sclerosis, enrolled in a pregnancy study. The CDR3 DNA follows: TGTGCCAGCAGTTCTGTGGCAGGGGATGTTTGGCAGCCCCAGCATTTT. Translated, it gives CASSSVAGDVWQPQHF.